This T cell receptor (beta chain) was retrieved from a study of breast tumors, draining lymph nodes, adjacent tissues. Samples came from axillary lymph nodes draining the breast cancer. This clonotype was found many times. TCRdb used MiXCR to reprocess the multiplex PCR reads, holding one entry per CDR3 protein. Among 130,000 or so distinct CDR3 sequences listed, 21% were seen once. What was sequenced was axillary lymph node tissue. This TCR derives from a female donor with breast cancer. Some clones in this sample may be carry-over from other donors' samples.

CDR3 sequence: CASSLAQGLADDEQYF. The CDR3 nucleotides read TGTGCCAGCAGCTTAGCCCAGGGGCTAGCGGACGACGAGCAGTACTTC. This chain uses TRBV7-9 with TRBJ2-7; D is possibly TRBD2 (7 bases). Germline lookup yields CDR1 SEHNR and CDR2 FQNEAQ (reference sequence). V was trimmed by 0 bases and J by 5 bases, leaving 17 bases between them. The CDR3 is 16 residues long.